The clone carrying this T cell receptor beta chain was counted many times. Its antigen is undetermined. There were TCR beta CDR3 regions amplified from RNA transcripts. The HTBI set primed first-round TCR CDR3 RT-PCR. TCRdb used MiXCR to reprocess the multiplex PCR reads, holding one entry per CDR3 protein. The data hold approximately 300,000 distinct CDR3 sequences, with around 17% observed a single time. The sample belongs to a study of T cells in Graves' hyperthyroidism and ophthalmopathy. Study-wide results and caveats: Blood samples included most of the expanded thyroid clonotypes exceeding 0.001. The model identified upcoming ophthalmopathy a median about 6.5 months ahead of onset.

Graves' hyperthyroidism was deemed stable absent ophthalmopathy progression within 18 months. Germline CDR1 is SGHTA and CDR2 is FQGTGA. The CDR3 length is 16 residues. With V trimmed by 5 bases and J by 5 bases, 11 bases remained unmatched. V is TRBV7-3 and J is TRBJ2-5, with 10 positions matching TRBD1. This receptor was identified in a man aged 25-45 years with Graves' hyperthyroidism. The specimen sequenced was blood. DNA for the CDR3: TGTGCCAGCAGCCAGCCAGGACAGGGGGGCGCGGAGACCCAGTACTTC. Translating it yields CASSQPGQGGAETQYF.